This is a list of T cell receptor beta chains from one sample in a study of technical replicates of blood from a few donors. The data were produced by immunoSEQ multiplex PCR, yet TCRdb's version contains in-frame clones alone and is incomplete. The table includes around 70,000 clones, approximately 96% detected once. Sequencing was carried out using T cells isolated from PBMCs. These receptors all come from a human donor in good health. CDR3s include the opening cysteine and the closing phenylalanine or tryptophan.

J | V | CDR3
TRBJ2-2 | TRBV29-1 | CSVIQGGTGELFF
TRBJ1-4 | TRBV19 | CASSIELGQGKEKLFF
TRBJ1-5 | TRBV6-6 | CASTYPHRGNQPQHF
TRBJ2-7 | TRBV28 | CASSRTGQVYEQYF
TRBJ1-2 | TRBV29-1 | CSVRSTGDYGYTF
TRBJ2-7 | TRBV4-1 | CASSGRYPVSYEQYF
TRBJ1-1 | TRBV9 | CASSVAPQGYTEAFF
TRBJ2-1 | TRBV4-3 | CASSQESGRRLDEQFF
TRBJ1-5 | TRBV9 | CASSVAFDQPQHF
TRBJ2-1 | TRBV5-1 | CASSLVLAAGGEQFF
TRBJ2-1 | TRBV5-1 | CASSTGTASYNEQFF
TRBJ2-1 | TRBV2 | CASGSGTSYNEQFF
TRBJ2-3 | TRBV28 | CASSLPPTGATDTQYF
TRBJ1-3 | TRBV27 | CASSSNRGNTIYF
TRBJ1-1 | TRBV28 | CASSLWGQGGTEAFF
TRBJ2-7 | TRBV10-3 | CAISFQRGPYEQYF
TRBJ1-5 | TRBV10-2 | CASRDRGFPNQPQHF
TRBJ2-7 | TRBV7-9 | CASSRSGTGFYEQYF
TRBJ1-1 | TRBV6-6 | CASRSGGVTEAFF
TRBJ2-1 | TRBV27 | CASSLRTSQRGDEQFF
TRBJ1-3 | TRBV4-3 | CASSQEILVESSGNTIYF
TRBJ2-7 | TRBV6-5 | CASSSSRGQGKNEQYF
TRBJ2-3 | TRBV30 | CAWNSEFSTDTQYF
TRBJ2-7 | TRBV19 | CASSPLTGYEQYF
TRBJ2-2 | TRBV2 | CASSRRTNTGELFF
TRBJ2-2 | TRBV9 | CASSVQGQGVGSTGELFF
TRBJ2-3 | TRBV19 | CASRSGTRFYTDTQYF
TRBJ2-7 | TRBV7-2 | CASSLAETLISYEQYF
TRBJ2-1 | TRBV6-5 | CASSSGPNEQFF
TRBJ2-7 | TRBV9 | CASSSGGDVRSYEQYF
TRBJ1-3 | TRBV5-1 | CASSLMTDGNTIYF
TRBJ2-7 | TRBV15 | CATSVNPGGEQYF
TRBJ1-1 | TRBV10-3 | CAIRRQGDTEAFF
TRBJ2-7 | TRBV10-3 | CAISLGTSGDEQYF
TRBJ1-1 | TRBV5-1 | CASSIQGAQNTEAFF
TRBJ2-7 | TRBV5-1 | CASSPRTGGYFEQYF
TRBJ2-1 | TRBV13 | CASSLNLGLAGGNEQFF
TRBJ2-7 | TRBV7-2 | CASSLLGLSYEQYF
TRBJ1-1 | TRBV6-1 | CASPRGGSTEAFF
TRBJ1-1 | TRBV18 | CASSPETGLNTEAFF
TRBJ2-4 | TRBV9 | CASSAPLTSGRSKNIQYF
TRBJ1-2 | TRBV21-1 | CASSHRQNYGYTF
TRBJ1-2 | TRBV6-5 | CASIGGPYGYTF
TRBJ2-5 | TRBV18 | CASSLFTGEETQYF
TRBJ2-7 | TRBV7-2 | CASSLDGDSGEQYF
TRBJ1-3 | TRBV5-1 | CASSSGGNTIYF
TRBJ2-1 | TRBV7-3 | CASSSLGTGHNEQFF
TRBJ2-3 | TRBV27 | CASYRLASPTDTQYF
TRBJ2-4 | TRBV28 | CASSSPGQIAKNIQYF
TRBJ2-2 | TRBV4-2 | CASSHLYAVPGELFF
TRBJ2-7 | TRBV27 | CASSSSYEQYF
TRBJ2-7 | TRBV18 | CASSPTSGDEQYF
TRBJ2-1 | TRBV27 | CASSLETRYYNEQFF
TRBJ1-4 | TRBV2 | CASSELKTGGGEKLFF